This T cell receptor (beta chain) was retrieved from a study of regulatory T cells in long-lasting Graves disease. Per germline, CDR1 MNHGY and CDR2 SVAAGI. This CDR3 is built from 15 residues. Unmatched junction bases numbered 6, after V lost 3 bases and J lost 4 bases. The sample's time point: newly diagnosed GD, antithyroid drugs for less than 3 months. With RNA extracted from PBMCs as input, the TCR library was made. In building TCR beta libraries, iRepertoire HTBI primers were used together with Arm-PCR of CDR3 regions. TCRdb itself ran the multiplex PCR reads through MiXCR, one entry per CDR3 protein. The data contain about 460,000 distinct CDR3 sequences, approximately 15% of them singletons. The same sample was also studied in work on T cells in Graves' hyperthyroidism and ophthalmopathy.

The chain uses TRBV6-9 and TRBJ1-2; the match to TRBD1 covers 9 bases. The source was peripheral blood mononuclear cells (PBMCs), collected at new diagnosis, from a patient treated with antithyroid drugs. The receptor was isolated from a woman between 45 and 65 years old with Graves disease. CDR3 coding DNA: TGTGCCAGCAGTTACGAAGGACAGGGGACCTATGGCTACACCTTC. Translated: CASSYEGQGTYGYTF.